These 26 T cell receptor beta chains came from one sample sequenced in a study of blood T cells in healthy people across ages. With a J-beta primer mix and a sample-barcoded 5' primer, a second PCR ran about 6 to 11 cycles. TCRdb reprocessed the 5' RACE reads with MiXCR, giving one entry per CDR3 protein. Of 800,000 or so distinct CDR3 sequences listed, 35% to 50% are singletons. The sequencing sample was made of blood. The receptors were gathered from a man older than 75 in good health.

This clonotype was recorded a few times. The CDR3, as DNA: TGTGCCAGCAGCCAAGACGGGGCGGGAGCTTTCAACGAGCAGTACTTC. As protein: CASSQDGAGAFNEQYF. The rearrangement links TRBV4-2 to TRBJ2-7; 7 positions agree with TRBD2. V trimming: 0 bases; J trimming: 5 bases; junction bases outside the gene matches: 10. The CDR3 sequence is 16 residues long. Per the germline V gene, CDR1 is LGHNA and CDR2 is YNFKEQ.

This clonotype was counted only a few times. The J gene is TRBJ2-1, the V gene TRBV9, with 15 bases aligning to TRBD2. J lost 8 bases, V lost 4 bases, and 4 bases had no gene match. This CDR3 is 15 amino acids long. Per germline, CDR1 SGDLS and CDR2 YYNGEE. For the CDR3, the DNA is TGTGCCAGCAGCATCGGACTAGCGGGAGGGGATGAGCAGTTCTTC. Amino acid sequence: CASSIGLAGGDEQFF.

The chain carries TRBV20-1 and TRBJ1-1; weak D call: TRBD1 (5 bases). Trimming took off 1 base at V and 7 bases at J, with 10 bases between the two ends. This CDR3 contains 12 residues. Germline loops: CDR1 DFQATT, CDR2 SNEGSKA (reference sequence). CDR3 residues: CSARGRGVEAFF. The CDR3 nucleotides are TGCAGTGCTAGAGGTCGGGGCGTTGAAGCTTTCTTT.

The chain combines TRBV27 with TRBJ2-7; D remains ambiguous. Between the trimmed V and J ends, which lost 5 bases and 2 bases, there was a span of 10 bases. The CDR3 sequence is 13 residues long. Germline assignment: CDR1 MNHEY and CDR2 SMNVEV (reference sequence). The CDR3 loop is CASSRGPTYEQYF. CDR3 in DNA: TGTGCCAGCAGTCGTGGTCCGACCTACGAGCAGTACTTC.

In this sample, this clonotype turned up once. The chain carries TRBV28 and TRBJ1-1, with D perhaps matching TRBD1 (6 bases). This CDR3 comprises 15 residues. Germline CDR1 and CDR2: MDHEN and SYDVKM. V was cut by 4 bases and J by 5 bases, with 17 bases left in between. The CDR3 nucleotides read TGTGCCAGCAGTTCGGGGGGGGGGCTGGGAACTGAAGCTTTCTTT. It codes for CASSSGGGLGTEAFF.

J is TRBJ2-4 and V is TRBV6-2 or TRBV6-3; tentatively, D is TRBD2 (6 bases). TRBJ2-7 matches the DNA end more closely, so the J call is doubtful. The germline V gene encodes CDR1 MNHEY and CDR2 SVGEGT. This CDR3 contains 15 residues. The CDR3 protein is CASTQSEGDFYEQYF. The DNA of the CDR3 is TGTGCCAGCACCCAATCGGAAGGGGACTTTTACGAGCAGTACTTC.

The table lists this clonotype with many counts. The rearrangement links TRBV10-3 to TRBJ2-1, with 10 bases aligning to TRBD2. Germline V gene sequence: CDR1 ENHRY, CDR2 SYGVKD. With 4 bases clipped from V and 3 bases from J, the junction kept 9 bases outside the gene matches. The CDR3 spans 17 residues. This chain's CDR3 is CAISVSSSGRSYNEQFF. The CDR3 DNA sequence: TGTGCCATCAGTGTATCCTCTAGCGGGAGAAGCTACAATGAGCAGTTCTTC.

This clonotype was counted only a few times. A much bigger clone sits one base away, suggesting this may be a read error. V is TRBV5-1 and J is TRBJ1-6; 8 bases align to TRBD1. The germline V gene has CDR1 SGHRS and CDR2 YFSETQ. This CDR3 comprises 15 residues. CDR3: CASSSGQAYNSPPHF. CDR3 nucleotide sequence: TGCGCCAGCAGCTCGGGACAGGCTTATAATTCACCCCCCCACTTT.

The chain recombines TRBV29-1 with TRBJ2-3, with 14 bases matching TRBD2. After removal of 0 bases from V and 4 bases from J, the junction contained 9 bases not matched to a gene. CDR3 length equals 18 residues. Germline values: CDR1 SQVTM, CDR2 ANQGSEA. This chain's CDR3 is CSVEDLGLAGGRADTQYF. The DNA of the CDR3 is TGCAGCGTTGAAGATCTTGGACTAGCGGGAGGTAGAGCAGATACGCAGTATTTT.

This clonotype was seen a handful of times. The chain carries TRBV20-1 and TRBJ2-3, with 8 bases that match TRBD1. This CDR3 region has 18 residues. Per germline, CDR1 DFQATT and CDR2 SNEGSKA (reference sequence). The ends lost 4 bases at V and 6 bases at J; junction bases unmatched: 21. The CDR3 sequence: CSATVMGQVVAAGDTQYF. The CDR3 bases are TGCAGTGCTACTGTGATGGGACAGGTAGTAGCGGCGGGGGATACGCAGTATTTT.

This rearrangement joins TRBV28 to TRBJ2-5, with 8 bases matching TRBD1. CDR3 length equals 14 residues. V dropped 3 bases and J dropped 5; count of bases not matched to a gene: 5. Germline CDR1 reads MDHEN; CDR2 reads SYDVKM. The CDR3 DNA sequence: TGTGCCAGCAGTTTCCGGACAGGGTGGGAGACCCAGTACTTC. This sequence encodes CASSFRTGWETQYF.

The chain couples TRBV20-1 to TRBJ2-1; 10 bases are a match to TRBD2. This CDR3 spans 19 amino acids. Trimming took 3 bases from V and 4 from J; bases not matched to a gene: 18. Germline-derived CDR1 and CDR2 are DFQATT and SNEGSKA (reference sequence). CDR3 nucleotides: TGCAGTGCTAGTAGGTTTTTTGTCCTAGCGGGAGATGGGTACAATGAGCAGTTCTTC. Protein product: CSASRFFVLAGDGYNEQFF.

With respect to this clonotype: This may arise from a read error, as a much more abundant clone is one base away. The genes are TRBV2 and TRBJ2-5, with D perhaps matching TRBD1 or TRBD2 (5 bases each). The CDR3 has 16 amino acids. Trimming removed 0 bases at V and 7 bases at J, with 18 bases between. Germline-derived CDR1 and CDR2 are SNHLY and FYNNEI. The CDR3 sequence is CASSEAVRLNGATQYF. The CDR3 DNA reads as TGTGCCAGCAGTGAAGCGGTGCGGCTAAACGGGGCGACCCAGTACTTC.

For this clonotype: This sequence may be a read error, since a much larger clone differs from it by one base. The gene calls are TRBV4-3 and TRBJ1-2; D unclear. Germline V gene data show CDR1 as LGHNA and CDR2 as YSLEER. The length of the CDR3 is 13 residues. As DNA, the CDR3 is TGCGCCAGCAGCCAAGATCGGGTGGGTGGCCACACCTTC. This gives the protein CASSQDRVGGHTF.

CDR3 sequence (DNA): TGCAGCGTTGATCCTAGCGGGAGGGCAAATGATGAGCAGTTCTTC. It yields the protein CSVDPSGRANDEQFF. J is TRBJ2-1 and V is TRBV29-1; 12 bases map to TRBD2. Trimming took 3 bases from V and 8 from J; bases not matched to a gene: 8. This CDR3 comprises 15 residues. CDR1 SQVTM and CDR2 ANQGSEA come from the germline V gene.

This clonotype showed up just a few times. This chain uses TRBV7-2 with TRBJ2-3; 8 bases map to TRBD1. Per germline, CDR1 SGHTA and CDR2 FQGNSA. Trimming at V came to 6 bases and at J to 5 bases, leaving 7 bases not matched to a gene. This CDR3 spans 14 amino acids. The CDR3 is CASSLTGVGDTQYF. CDR3 in DNA: TGTGCCAGCAGTTTGACAGGGGTGGGAGATACGCAGTATTTT.

Written as DNA, the CDR3 is TGTGCCAGTAGTATAGTACCGAACTACGAGCAGTACTTC. Its protein product is CASSIVPNYEQYF. J is TRBJ2-7 and V is TRBV19; D call uncertain. V lost 1 base and J 3 bases, leaving 7 bases between the germline ends. Per germline, CDR1 LNHDA and CDR2 SQIVND (reference sequence). The length of the CDR3 is 13 residues.

The chain employs TRBV29-1 and TRBJ2-7, with a tentative D call TRBD2 (6 bases). V dropped 3 bases and J dropped 0 bases, with 9 bases sitting between them. Germline CDR1 SQVTM, CDR2 ANQGSEA. The CDR3 sequence is 13 residues long. This CDR3 is CSVDYGSSYEQYF. CDR3 nucleotide sequence: TGCAGCGTTGATTACGGGAGCTCCTACGAGCAGTACTTC.

In this sample, this clonotype turned up a few times. The chain has TRBV29-1 and TRBJ1-5, with D unclear. The V gene's germline CDR1 is SQVTM and CDR2 ANQGSEA. V lost 3 bases and J lost 6, with 9 bases in between. The CDR3 has 12 amino acids. CDR3 DNA: TGCAGCGTTGATGGGAGGACTCAGCCCCAGCATTTT. Encoded protein: CSVDGRTQPQHF. Complete variable domain (other parts from reference TRBV29-1 and TRBJ1-5): SAVISQKPSRDICQRGTSLTIQCQVDSQVTMMFWYRQQPGQSLTLIATANQGSEATYESGFVIDKFPISRPNLTFSTLTVSNMSPEDSSIYLCSVDGRTQPQHFGDGTRLSIL.

V is TRBV29-1 and J is TRBJ2-7; 8 bases fit TRBD2. Germline CDR1 SQVTM, CDR2 ANQGSEA. V lost 4 bases and J lost 5; bases outside the gene matches: 4. The CDR3 length is 12 residues. The CDR3 is CSVGSGTNEQYF. The CDR3 bases are TGCAGCGTTGGTAGCGGGACCAACGAGCAGTACTTC.

The V gene is TRBV4-2, the J gene TRBJ2-4, with 7 bases identical to TRBD2. The DNA end is a closer match to TRBJ2-7, so the J assignment may be wrong. Germline V gives CDR1 LGHNA, CDR2 YNFKEQ. The CDR3 contains 15 residues. CDR3 residues: CASSRERGRSYEQYF. The CDR3 bases are TGTGCCAGCAGCCGGGAACGCGGGAGATCCTACGAGCAGTACTTC.

This chain links TRBV7-8 with TRBJ2-1; possibly TRBD1 for D (6 bases). There are 15 residues in the CDR3. Trimming removed 5 bases from V and 13 bases from J, with 24 bases in between. Looked up from germline, CDR1 is SGHVS and CDR2 is FQNEAQ. The CDR3: CASSRATGTQETQFF. The DNA for the CDR3 is TGTGCCAGCAGCCGCGCCACAGGGACCCAAGAGACCCAGTTCTTC.

The CDR3 coding sequence is TGCAGTGCTGCACTTGGACAGGGGGCGTTTGCATCACCCCTCCACTTT. This encodes CSAALGQGAFASPLHF. The chain joins TRBV20-1 to TRBJ1-6; 11 positions match TRBD1. Losses at the gene ends were 5 bases for V and 10 bases for J; bases not matched to a gene: 13. The CDR3 contains 16 residues. Germline CDR1 and CDR2: DFQATT and SNEGSKA (reference sequence).

This clonotype was found a few times. This chain joins TRBV11-2 and TRBJ1-4; the match to TRBD1 covers 9 bases. J was trimmed by 8 bases and V by 3 bases; bases with no gene match: 7. CDR1 SGHAT and CDR2 FQNNGV come from the germline V gene. This CDR3 spans 15 amino acids. The CDR3, as DNA: TGTGCCAGCAGCTTCATGGGGACAGGGCCGGAAAAACTGTTTTTT. Amino acid sequence: CASSFMGTGPEKLFF.

A word on this clonotype: Relative to the germline gene, one junction end is altered; a read error may explain this. This chain joins TRBV28 and TRBJ2-5; 12 nucleotides agree with TRBD1. This CDR3 comprises 16 residues. Per the germline V gene, CDR1 is MDHEN and CDR2 is SYDVKM. This chain's CDR3 is CTSSSARDRGRETQYF. In DNA form, the CDR3 reads TGTACCAGCAGTTCAGCCCGGGACAGGGGGCGAGAGACCCAGTACTTC.

This chain uses TRBV20-1 with TRBJ2-5; D is uncertain. The ends were cut back, 0 bases at V and 5 bases at J, with 13 bases in the middle. Germline V lookup: CDR1 DFQATT, CDR2 SNEGSKA (reference sequence). This CDR3 is 14 amino acids long. The CDR3 sequence is CSARDLTPPETQYF. For the CDR3, the DNA is TGCAGTGCTAGAGATTTGACTCCCCCGGAGACCCAGTACTTC.